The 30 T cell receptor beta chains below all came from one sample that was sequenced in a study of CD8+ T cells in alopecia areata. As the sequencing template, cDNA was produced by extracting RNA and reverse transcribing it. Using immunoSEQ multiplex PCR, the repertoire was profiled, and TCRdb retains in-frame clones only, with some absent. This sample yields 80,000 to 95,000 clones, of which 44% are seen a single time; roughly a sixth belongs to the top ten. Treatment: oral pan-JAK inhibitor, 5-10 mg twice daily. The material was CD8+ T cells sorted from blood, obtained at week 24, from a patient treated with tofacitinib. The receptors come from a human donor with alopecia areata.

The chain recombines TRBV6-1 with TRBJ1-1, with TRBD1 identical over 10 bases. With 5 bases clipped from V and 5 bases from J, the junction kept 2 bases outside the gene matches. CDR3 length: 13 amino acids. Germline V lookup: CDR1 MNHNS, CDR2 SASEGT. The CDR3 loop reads CASSWTGGTEAFF. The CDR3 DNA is TGTGCCAGCAGTTGGACAGGGGGTACTGAAGCTTTCTTT.

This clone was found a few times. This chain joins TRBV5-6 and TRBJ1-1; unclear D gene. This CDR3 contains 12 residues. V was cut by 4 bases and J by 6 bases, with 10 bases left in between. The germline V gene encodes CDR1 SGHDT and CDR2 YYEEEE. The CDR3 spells CASSISNSEAFF. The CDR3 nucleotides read TGTGCCAGCAGCATAAGTAATTCTGAAGCTTTCTTT.

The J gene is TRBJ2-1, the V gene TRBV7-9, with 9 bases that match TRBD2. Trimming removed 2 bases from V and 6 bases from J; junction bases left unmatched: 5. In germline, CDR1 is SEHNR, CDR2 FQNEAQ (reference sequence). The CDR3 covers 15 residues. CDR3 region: CASSLISGSGNEQFF. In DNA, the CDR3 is TGTGCCAGCAGCTTAATTAGCGGGAGCGGCAATGAGCAGTTCTTC. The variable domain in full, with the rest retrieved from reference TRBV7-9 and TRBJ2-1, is DTGVSQNPRHKITKRGQNVTFRCDPISEHNRLYWYRQTLGQGPEFLTYFQNEAQLEKSRLLSDRFSAERPKGSFSTLEIQRTEQGDSAMYLCASSLISGSGNEQFFGPGTRLTVL.

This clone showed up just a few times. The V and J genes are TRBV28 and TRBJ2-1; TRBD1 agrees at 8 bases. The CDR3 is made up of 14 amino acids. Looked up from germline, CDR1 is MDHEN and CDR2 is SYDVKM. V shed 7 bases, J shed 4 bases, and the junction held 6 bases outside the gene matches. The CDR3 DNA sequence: TGTGCCAGCACCTACAGGGGGGAATACAATGAGCAGTTCTTC. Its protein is CASTYRGEYNEQFF.

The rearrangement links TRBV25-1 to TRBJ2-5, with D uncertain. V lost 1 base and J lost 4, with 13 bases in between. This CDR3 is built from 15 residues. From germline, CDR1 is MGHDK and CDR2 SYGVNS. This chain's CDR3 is CASSESAGSIETQYF. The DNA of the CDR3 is TGTGCCAGCAGTGAATCTGCAGGTTCCATAGAGACCCAGTACTTC.

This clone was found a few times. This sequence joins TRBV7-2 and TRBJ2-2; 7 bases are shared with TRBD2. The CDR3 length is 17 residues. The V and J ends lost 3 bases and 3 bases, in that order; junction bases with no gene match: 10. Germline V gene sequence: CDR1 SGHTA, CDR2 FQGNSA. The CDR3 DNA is TGTGCCAGCAGCTTGTGGGGGGGTGACGGATACACCGGGGAGCTGTTTTTT. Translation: CASSLWGGDGYTGELFF.

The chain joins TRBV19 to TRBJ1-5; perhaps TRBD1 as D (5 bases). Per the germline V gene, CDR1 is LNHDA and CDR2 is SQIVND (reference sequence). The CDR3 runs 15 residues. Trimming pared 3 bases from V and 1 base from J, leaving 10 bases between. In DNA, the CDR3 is TGTGCCAGTAGTATTGGGGGGGGAAGCAATCAGCCCCAGCATTTT. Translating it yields CASSIGGGSNQPQHF.

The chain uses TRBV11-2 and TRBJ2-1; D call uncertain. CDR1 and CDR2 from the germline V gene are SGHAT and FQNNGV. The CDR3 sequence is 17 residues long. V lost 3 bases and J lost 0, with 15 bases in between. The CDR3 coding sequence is TGTGCCAGCAGCTTTGGGCCTGACTGGGGCTCCTACAATGAGCAGTTCTTC. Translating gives CASSFGPDWGSYNEQFF.

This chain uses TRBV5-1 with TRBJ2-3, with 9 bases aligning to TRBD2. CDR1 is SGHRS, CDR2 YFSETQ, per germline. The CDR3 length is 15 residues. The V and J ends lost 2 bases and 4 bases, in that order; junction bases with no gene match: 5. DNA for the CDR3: TGCGCCAGCAGCTTAAGGCGGGAGGGCCCAGATACGCAGTATTTT. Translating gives CASSLRREGPDTQYF.

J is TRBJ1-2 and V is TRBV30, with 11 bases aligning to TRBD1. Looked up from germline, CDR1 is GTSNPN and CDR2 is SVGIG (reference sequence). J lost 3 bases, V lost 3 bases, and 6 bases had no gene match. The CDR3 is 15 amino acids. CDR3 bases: TGTGCCTGGAGCCTACCGGGACAGGGGGACTATGGCTACACCTTC. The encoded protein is CAWSLPGQGDYGYTF.

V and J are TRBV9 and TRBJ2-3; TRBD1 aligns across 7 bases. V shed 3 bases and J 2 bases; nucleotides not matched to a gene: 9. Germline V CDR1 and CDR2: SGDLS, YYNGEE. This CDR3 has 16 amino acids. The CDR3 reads CASSAHRGFPTDTQYF. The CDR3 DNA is TGTGCCAGCAGCGCGCACAGGGGATTCCCCACAGATACGCAGTATTTT.

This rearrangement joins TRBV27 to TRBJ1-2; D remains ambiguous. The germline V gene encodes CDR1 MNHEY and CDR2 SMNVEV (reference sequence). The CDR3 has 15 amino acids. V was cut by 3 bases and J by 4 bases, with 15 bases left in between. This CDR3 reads CASSFRPSTLYGYTF. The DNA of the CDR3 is TGTGCCAGCAGTTTTAGGCCCTCAACCCTCTATGGCTACACCTTC.

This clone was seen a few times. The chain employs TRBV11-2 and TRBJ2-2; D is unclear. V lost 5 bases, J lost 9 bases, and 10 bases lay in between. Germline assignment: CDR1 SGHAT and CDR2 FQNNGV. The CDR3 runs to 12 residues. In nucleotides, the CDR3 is TGTGCCAGCAGCCCAGACTTCCGGGAGCTGTTTTTT. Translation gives CASSPDFRELFF.

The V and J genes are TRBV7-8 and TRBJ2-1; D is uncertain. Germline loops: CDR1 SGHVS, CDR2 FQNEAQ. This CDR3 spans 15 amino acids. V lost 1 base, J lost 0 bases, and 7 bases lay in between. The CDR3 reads CASSLVGSSYNEQFF. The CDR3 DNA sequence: TGTGCCAGCAGCTTAGTAGGCAGCTCCTACAATGAGCAGTTCTTC.

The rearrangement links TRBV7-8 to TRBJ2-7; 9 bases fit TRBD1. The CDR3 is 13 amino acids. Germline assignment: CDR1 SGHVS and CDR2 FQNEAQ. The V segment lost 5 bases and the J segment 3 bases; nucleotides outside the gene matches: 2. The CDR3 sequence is CASSPGQGYEQYF. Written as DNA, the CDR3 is TGTGCCAGCAGCCCGGGACAGGGCTACGAGCAGTACTTC.

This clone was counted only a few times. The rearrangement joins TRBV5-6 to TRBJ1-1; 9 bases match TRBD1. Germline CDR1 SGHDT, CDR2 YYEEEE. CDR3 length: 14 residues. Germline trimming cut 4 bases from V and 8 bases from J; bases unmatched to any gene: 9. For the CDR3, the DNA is TGTGCCAGCAGCCTCCTGACAGGGGGTAGGGAAGCTTTCTTT. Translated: CASSLLTGGREAFF.

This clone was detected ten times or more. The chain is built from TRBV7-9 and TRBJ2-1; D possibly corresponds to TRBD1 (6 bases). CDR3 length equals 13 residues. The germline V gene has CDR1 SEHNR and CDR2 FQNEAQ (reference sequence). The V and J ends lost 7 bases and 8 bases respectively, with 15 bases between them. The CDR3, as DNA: TGTGCCAGCACCTACGACAGGCGGGATGAGCAGTTCTTC. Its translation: CASTYDRRDEQFF.

The CDR3: CASSFSGGRGVGNEQFF. In DNA, the CDR3 is TGTGCCAGCAGCTTTTCTGGCGGGAGGGGAGTAGGTAATGAGCAGTTCTTC. The J gene is TRBJ2-1, the V gene TRBV13; 9 positions match TRBD2. The J segment lost 7 bases and the V segment lost 3 bases, leaving 13 bases of the junction unmatched. The CDR3 loop spans 17 amino acids. Germline CDR1 reads PRHDT; CDR2 reads FYEKMQ (reference sequence).

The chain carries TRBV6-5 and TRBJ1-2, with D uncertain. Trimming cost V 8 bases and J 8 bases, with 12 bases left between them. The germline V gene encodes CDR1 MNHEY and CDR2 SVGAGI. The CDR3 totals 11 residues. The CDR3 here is CASRNVDGYTF. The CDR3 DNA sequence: TGTGCCAGCCGCAACGTCGACGGCTACACCTTC.

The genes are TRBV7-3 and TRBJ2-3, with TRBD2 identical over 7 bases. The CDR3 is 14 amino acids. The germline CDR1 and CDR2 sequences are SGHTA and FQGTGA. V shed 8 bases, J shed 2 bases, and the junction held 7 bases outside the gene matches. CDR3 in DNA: TGTGCCAGCTCTAAAGCGGGAAACACAGATACGCAGTATTTT. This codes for CASSKAGNTDTQYF.

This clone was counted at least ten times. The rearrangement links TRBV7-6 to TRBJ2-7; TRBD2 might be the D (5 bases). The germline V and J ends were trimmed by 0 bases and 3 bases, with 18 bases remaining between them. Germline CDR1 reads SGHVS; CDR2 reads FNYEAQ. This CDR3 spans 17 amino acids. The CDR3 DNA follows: TGTGCCAGCAGCTTAGCTTCGGGCCCTAGCCTGGACTACGAGCAGTACTTC. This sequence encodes CASSLASGPSLDYEQYF.

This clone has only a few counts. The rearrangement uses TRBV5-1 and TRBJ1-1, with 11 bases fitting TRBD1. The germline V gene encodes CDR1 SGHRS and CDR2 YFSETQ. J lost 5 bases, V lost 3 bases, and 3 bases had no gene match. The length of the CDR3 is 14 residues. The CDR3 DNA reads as TGCGCCAGCAGCTGGGGACAGGGGGTGACTGAAGCTTTCTTT. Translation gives CASSWGQGVTEAFF.

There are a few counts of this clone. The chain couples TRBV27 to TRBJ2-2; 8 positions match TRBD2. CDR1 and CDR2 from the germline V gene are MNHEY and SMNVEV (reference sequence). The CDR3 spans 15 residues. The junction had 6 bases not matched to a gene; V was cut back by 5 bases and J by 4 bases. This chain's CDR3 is CASSHPGGATGELFF. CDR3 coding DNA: TGTGCCAGCAGTCACCCCGGGGGGGCCACCGGGGAGCTGTTTTTT.

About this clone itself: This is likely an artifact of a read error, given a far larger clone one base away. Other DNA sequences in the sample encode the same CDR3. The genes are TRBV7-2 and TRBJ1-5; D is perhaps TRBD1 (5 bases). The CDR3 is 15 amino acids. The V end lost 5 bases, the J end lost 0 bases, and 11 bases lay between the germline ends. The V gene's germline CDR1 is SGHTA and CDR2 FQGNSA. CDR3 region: CASSQEGNSNQPQHF. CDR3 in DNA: TGTGCCAGCAGCCAAGAGGGGAATAGCAATCAGCCCCAGCATTTT.

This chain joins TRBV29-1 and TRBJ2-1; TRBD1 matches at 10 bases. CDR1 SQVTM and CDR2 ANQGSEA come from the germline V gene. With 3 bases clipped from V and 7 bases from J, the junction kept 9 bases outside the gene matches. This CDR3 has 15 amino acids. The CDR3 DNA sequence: TGCAGCGTTGAGGGTGGGGACAGGGGCGGTAATGAGCAGTTCTTC. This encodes CSVEGGDRGGNEQFF.

The CDR3 DNA reads as TGTGCCAGTAGTGAGAGGGCAACCTACGAGCAGTACTTC. Protein sequence: CASSERATYEQYF. V usage is TRBV19 and J usage is TRBJ2-7, with D possibly matching TRBD2 (5 bases). Germline V gene lookup returns CDR1 LNHDA and CDR2 SQIVND (reference sequence). With 5 bases removed from V and 2 bases from J, the gap between germline ends came to 10 bases. The CDR3 is 13 residues long.

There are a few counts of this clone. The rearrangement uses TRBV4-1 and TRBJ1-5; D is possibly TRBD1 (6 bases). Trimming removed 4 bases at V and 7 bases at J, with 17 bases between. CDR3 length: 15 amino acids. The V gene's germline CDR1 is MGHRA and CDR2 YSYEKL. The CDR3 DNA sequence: TGCGCCAGCAGCCCAGAAACAGGGACGCGACAGCCCCAGCATTTT. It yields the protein CASSPETGTRQPQHF.

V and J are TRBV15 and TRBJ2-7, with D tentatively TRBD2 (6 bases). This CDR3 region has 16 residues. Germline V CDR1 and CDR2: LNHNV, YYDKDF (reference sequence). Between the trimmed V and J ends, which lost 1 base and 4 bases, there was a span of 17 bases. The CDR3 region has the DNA TGTGCCACCAGCAGAGTGCCCGGGGGAACGGTATACGAGCAGTACTTC. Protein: CATSRVPGGTVYEQYF.

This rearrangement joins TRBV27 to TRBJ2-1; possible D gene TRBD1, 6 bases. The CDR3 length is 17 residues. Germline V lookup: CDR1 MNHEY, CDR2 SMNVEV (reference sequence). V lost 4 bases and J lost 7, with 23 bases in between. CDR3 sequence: CASSSYHSSPQGNEQFF. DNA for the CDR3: TGTGCCAGCAGTTCCTATCACTCGTCTCCACAGGGAAATGAGCAGTTCTTC.

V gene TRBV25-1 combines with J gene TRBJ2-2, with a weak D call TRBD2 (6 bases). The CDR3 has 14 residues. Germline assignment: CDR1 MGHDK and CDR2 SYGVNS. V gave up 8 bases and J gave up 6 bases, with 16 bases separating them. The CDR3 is CASWRGGSAGELFF. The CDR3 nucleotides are TGTGCCAGCTGGAGGGGAGGTTCGGCCGGGGAGCTGTTTTTT.